This T cell receptor (beta chain) was captured in a study of OX40 agonist ivuxolimab in advanced cancers. Study-level information: Those treated in dose escalation had hepatocellular carcinoma, melanoma, renal cell cancer or head and neck cancer. Study observations and caveats: Both CD4+ and CD8+ T cell populations in blood had undergone clonal expansion by week 6 at 0.1 to 3.0 mg/kg.

The count of this clone is one. Its antigen remains unidentified. This table comes from immunoSEQ multiplex PCR, and its TCRdb copy is limited to in-frame clones, with some not included. The sample contains fewer than 80,000 clones, around 85% of which appear only once. Between the trimmed V and J ends, which lost 4 bases and 1 base, there was a span of 14 bases. CDR3 length: 16 amino acids. J is TRBJ2-1 and V is TRBV23-1; D is perhaps TRBD1 or TRBD2 (5 bases each). TRBV23-1 is designated an ORF whose function remains uncertain. The specimen comprised CD4+ or CD8+ T cells sorted from blood, sampled in a trial of the OX40 agonist ivuxolimab. This receptor was identified in an adult with an advanced solid tumor such as melanoma, head and neck, liver or kidney cancer. The CDR3 DNA follows: TGCGCCAGCAGTCCGCGAAGCAGGGAGTCCTACAATGAGCAGTTCTTC. This codes for CASSPRSRESYNEQFF.